The sequence of this TCR beta chain was determined in a study of T cell repertoires in cytomegalovirus infection. Across the whole study: The public TCR beta signatures pointed to both CMV infection and matching HLA type.

TCRdb analysed the reads with MiXCR anew, one entry per CDR3 protein. The sample holds about 130,000 distinct CDR3 sequences; almost 9% are singletons and the top ten take around 9.1%. Turning to this clonotype: With a much larger clone just one base away, this may be a read error.

V shed 7 bases and J shed 6 bases, with 12 bases lying between them. This CDR3 has 12 residues. Germline values: CDR1 SGHAT, CDR2 FQDESV (reference sequence). Sequenced input: PBMCs. The TCR comes from a human donor in good health (CMV status not recorded). Some clones in this sample may be carry-over from other donors' samples. V is TRBV11-1 and J is TRBJ2-5; D call uncertain. DNA of the CDR3: TGTGCCAGCACCCAGAGAGCAAAGACCCAGTACTTC. Translated, it gives CASTQRAKTQYF.